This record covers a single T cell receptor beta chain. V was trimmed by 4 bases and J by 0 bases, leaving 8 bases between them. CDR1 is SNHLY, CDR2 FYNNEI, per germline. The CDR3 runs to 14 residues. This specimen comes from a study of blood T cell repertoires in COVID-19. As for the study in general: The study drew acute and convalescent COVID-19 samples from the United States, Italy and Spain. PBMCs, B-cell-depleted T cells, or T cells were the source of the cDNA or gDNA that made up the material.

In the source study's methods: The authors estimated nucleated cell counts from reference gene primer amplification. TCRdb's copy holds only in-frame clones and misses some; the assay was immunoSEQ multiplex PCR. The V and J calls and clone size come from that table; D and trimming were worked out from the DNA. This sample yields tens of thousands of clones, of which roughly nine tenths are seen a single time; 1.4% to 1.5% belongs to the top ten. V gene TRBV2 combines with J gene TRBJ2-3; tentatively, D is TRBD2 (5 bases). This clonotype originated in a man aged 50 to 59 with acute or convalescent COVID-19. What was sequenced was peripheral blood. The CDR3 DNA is TGTGCCAGCAGTGGAAAGCGGAGCACAGATACGCAGTATTTT. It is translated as CASSGKRSTDTQYF.